This note documents a single T cell receptor (beta chain) sequence. Its antigen remains undetermined. No much larger clone is present one base from it, and per-base qualities are unavailable. High-throughput TCRbeta CDR3 sequencing of frozen genomic DNA was performed by immunoSEQ, with PCR amplification, mapping, bias correction and internal controls included. The original methods were these. Productive rearrangements were retained, and unique TCRbeta sequences were defined by the CDR3 nucleotide sequence together with the V and J gene. For classification of a sequence as donor-reactive, at least 5-fold expansion in CFSE-low cells relative to unstimulated pre-transplant cells and a frequency of at least 0.01% were required. Per-subject minimum frequency thresholds, based on the lowest-template unstimulated sample, ensured at least 90% detection power. Jensen-Shannon divergence between the top 1000 TCRbeta sequences post-transplant and pre-transplant was used to measure repertoire turnover. Changes in detection of donor-reactive sequences were assessed with two-sided Fisher's exact tests. Not all clones reach the TCRdb copy of this immuneACCESS table, which keeps in-frame sequences only. Checked studies attribute under half of the gap to unresolved V genes and leave the rest unexplained. The D gene and trimming were derived from the DNA, and the V and J assignments and clone size from that table. The sample includes about 53,000 clones, with about 81% observed a single time. The ten biggest clones cover about 8.1% of the sample.

According to the study, the label for this sample's time point signals: pre-transplant. Thawed unstimulated PBMCs were stained for CD3, CD4 and CD8 and FACS-sorted into CD3+CD4+ and CD3+CD8+ populations. All 8 studied subjects were randomized to immunosuppression withdrawal. The Qiagen DNeasy Blood and Tissue Kit was used to isolate genomic DNA. This entry is derived from a study of T cell clones after liver transplantation (dated by TCRdb to between 2017 and 2020). With respect to the entire study: The samples were obtained from ITN030ST, a randomized trial that attempted immunosuppression withdrawal within 2 years after liver transplantation. After a pre-transplant mixed lymphocyte reaction, TCRbeta sequencing was used to pinpoint donor-reactive T cell clones, which were subsequently tracked in post-transplant blood. Third party-reactive TCRbeta sequences from pre-transplant MLRs were also identified as an antigen-independent comparator for donor-reactive sequences. Three of the eight recipients were HCV-positive; the others were transplanted for non-autoimmune, non-viral indications. No induction therapy was given to the subjects, and standard immunosuppression was administered until randomization at 12-24 months post-transplant. Tolerance was defined as complete immunosuppression withdrawal for at least one year with no rise in liver enzymes beyond twice the upper limit of normal. Blood samples were collected pre-transplant, pre-randomization before withdrawal, and post-randomization after either full withdrawal or failed withdrawal. The study cohort included 8 liver transplant recipients, of whom 3 were classified as tolerant and 5 as non-tolerant.

Broader findings and caveats from the paper: When repertoire turnover was taken into account, detection of donor-reactive sequences was significantly reduced in 7 of 8 subjects for CD4 and in 8 of 8 subjects for CD8. A significant post-transplant decrease in circulating donor-reactive CD4 TCRbeta sequences was observed in most of the 8 subjects, irrespective of tolerance or HCV status. A greater decline was seen for donor-reactive sequences than for third party-reactive sequences, suggesting partial antigen-specific deletion unrelated to withdrawal success. Conclusions were preliminary, limited by small, heterogeneous patient numbers and non-standardized post-transplant time points. In two subjects, low numbers of available donor cells limited the measurable donor-reactive repertoire. Because no allograft tissue specimens were available, donor-reactive T cells may have migrated into the graft instead of being deleted.

Reading the germline V gene gives CDR1 SGHTA and CDR2 FQGTGA. V gives up 6 bases and J gives up 2 bases, and the segment between their germline ends measures 10 bases. The CDR3 sequence holds 13 residues, the cysteine and phenylalanine included. Here the CDR3 DNA is all that survives: 39 bases in frame from base 1. The material sequenced was CD4+ T cells from blood, taken before liver transplant. The TCR sequence derives from a human donor who received a liver transplant. The rearranged chain carries TRBV7-3 and TRBJ1-1, with TRBD1 as a weak D call on 5 bases. The CDR3: CASRRGGNTEAFF. The DNA sequence is given as TGTGCCAGCAGACGGGGGGGTAACACTGAAGCTTTCTTT. Supplemented by the reference TRBV7-3 and TRBJ1-1 proteins around the CDR3, the complete variable domain is GAGVSQTPSNKVTEKGKYVELRCDPISGHTALYWYRQSLGQGPEFLIYFQGTGAADDSGLPNDRFFAVRPEGSVSTLKIQRTERGDSAVYLCASRRGGNTEAFFGQGTRLTVV.